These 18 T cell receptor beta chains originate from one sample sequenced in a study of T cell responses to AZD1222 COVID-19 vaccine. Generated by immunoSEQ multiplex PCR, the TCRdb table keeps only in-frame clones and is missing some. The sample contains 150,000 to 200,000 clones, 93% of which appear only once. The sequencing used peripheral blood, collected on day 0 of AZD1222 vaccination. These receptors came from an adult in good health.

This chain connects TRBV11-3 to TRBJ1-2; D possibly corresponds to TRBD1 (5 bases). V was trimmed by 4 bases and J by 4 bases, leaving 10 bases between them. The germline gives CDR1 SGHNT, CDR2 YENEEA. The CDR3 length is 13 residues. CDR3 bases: TGTGCCAGCAGCTCCAGACAGCGCTATGGCTACACCTTC. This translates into CASSSRQRYGYTF.

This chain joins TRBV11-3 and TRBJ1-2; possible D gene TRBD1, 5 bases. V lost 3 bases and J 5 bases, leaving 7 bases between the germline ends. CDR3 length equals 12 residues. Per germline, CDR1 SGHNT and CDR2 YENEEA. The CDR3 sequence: CASSFGGYGYTF. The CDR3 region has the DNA TGTGCCAGCAGCTTTGGGGGTTATGGCTACACCTTC.

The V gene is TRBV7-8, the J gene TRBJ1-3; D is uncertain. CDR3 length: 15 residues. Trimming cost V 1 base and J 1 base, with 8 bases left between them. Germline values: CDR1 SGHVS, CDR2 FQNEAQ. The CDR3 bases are TGTGCCAGCAGCTTAGGCCCGGCGTCTGGAAACACCATATATTTT. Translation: CASSLGPASGNTIYF.

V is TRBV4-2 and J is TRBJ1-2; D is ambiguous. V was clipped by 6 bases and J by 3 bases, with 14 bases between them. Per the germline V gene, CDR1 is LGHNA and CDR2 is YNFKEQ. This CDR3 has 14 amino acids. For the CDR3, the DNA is TGTGCCAGCAGTCATGGGGATCTAGACTATGGCTACACCTTC. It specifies CASSHGDLDYGYTF.

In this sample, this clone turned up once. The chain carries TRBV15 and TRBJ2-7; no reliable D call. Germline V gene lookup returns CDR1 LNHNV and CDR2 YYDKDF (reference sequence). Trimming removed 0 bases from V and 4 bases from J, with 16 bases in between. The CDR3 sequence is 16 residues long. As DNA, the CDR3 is TGTGCCACCAGCAGAGAGGTAGGGCTGTTTGTATACGAGCAGTACTTC. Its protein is CATSREVGLFVYEQYF.

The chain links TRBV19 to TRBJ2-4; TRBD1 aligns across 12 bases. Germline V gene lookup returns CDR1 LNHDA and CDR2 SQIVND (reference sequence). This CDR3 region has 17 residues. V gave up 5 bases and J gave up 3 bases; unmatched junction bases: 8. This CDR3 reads CASSPRGQGAGKNIQYF. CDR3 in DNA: TGTGCCAGTAGTCCCCGGGGACAGGGGGCGGGCAAAAACATTCAGTACTTC.

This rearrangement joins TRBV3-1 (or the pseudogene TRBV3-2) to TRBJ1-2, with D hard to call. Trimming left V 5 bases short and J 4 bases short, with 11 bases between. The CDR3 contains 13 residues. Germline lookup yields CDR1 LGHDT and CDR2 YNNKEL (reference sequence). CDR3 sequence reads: CASSSDGTYGYTF. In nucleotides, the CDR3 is TGTGCCAGCAGCTCGGACGGAACCTATGGCTACACCTTC.

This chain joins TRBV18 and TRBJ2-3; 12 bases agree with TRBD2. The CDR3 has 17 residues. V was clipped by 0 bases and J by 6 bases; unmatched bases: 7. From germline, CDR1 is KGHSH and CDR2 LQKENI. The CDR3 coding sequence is TGTGCCAGCTCACCACCGACTAGCGGGGGACACGGGGATACGCAGTATTTT. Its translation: CASSPPTSGGHGDTQYF.

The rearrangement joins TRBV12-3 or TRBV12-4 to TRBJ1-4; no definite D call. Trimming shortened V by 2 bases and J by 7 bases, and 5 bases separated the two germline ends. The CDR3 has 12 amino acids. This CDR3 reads CASSLRREKLFF. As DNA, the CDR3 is TGTGCCAGCAGTTTAAGGCGTGAAAAACTGTTTTTT.

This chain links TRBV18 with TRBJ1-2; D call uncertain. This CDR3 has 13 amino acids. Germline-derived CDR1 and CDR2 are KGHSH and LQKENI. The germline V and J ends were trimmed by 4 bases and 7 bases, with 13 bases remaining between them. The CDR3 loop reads CASSQDRVSGYTF. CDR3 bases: TGTGCCAGCTCACAAGACCGGGTCTCTGGCTACACCTTC.

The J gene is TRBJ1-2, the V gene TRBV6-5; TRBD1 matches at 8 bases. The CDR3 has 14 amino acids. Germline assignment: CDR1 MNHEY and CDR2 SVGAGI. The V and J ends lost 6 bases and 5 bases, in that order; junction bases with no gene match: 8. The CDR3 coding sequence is TGTGCCAGCAGAGGACAGGGCGAAGGATATGGCTACACCTTC. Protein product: CASRGQGEGYGYTF.

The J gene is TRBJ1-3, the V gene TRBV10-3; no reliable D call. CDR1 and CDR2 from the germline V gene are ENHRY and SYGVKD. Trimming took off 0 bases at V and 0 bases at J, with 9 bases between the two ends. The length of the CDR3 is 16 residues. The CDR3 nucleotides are TGTGCCATCAGTGAGTCGACGATGGTCTCTGGAAACACCATATATTTT. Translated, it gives CAISESTMVSGNTIYF.

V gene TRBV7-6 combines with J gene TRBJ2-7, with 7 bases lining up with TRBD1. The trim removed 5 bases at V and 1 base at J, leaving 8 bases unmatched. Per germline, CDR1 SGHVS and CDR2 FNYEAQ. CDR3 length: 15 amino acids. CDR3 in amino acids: CASSGRTGHSYEQYF. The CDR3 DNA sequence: TGTGCCAGCAGCGGCCGGACAGGCCATTCCTACGAGCAGTACTTC.

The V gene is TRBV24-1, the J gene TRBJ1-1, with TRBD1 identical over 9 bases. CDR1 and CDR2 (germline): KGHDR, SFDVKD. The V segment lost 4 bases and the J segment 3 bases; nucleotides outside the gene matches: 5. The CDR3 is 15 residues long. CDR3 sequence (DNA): TGTGCCACCAGTGACTCGGGGACAGGGTACACTGAAGCTTTCTTT. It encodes CATSDSGTGYTEAFF.

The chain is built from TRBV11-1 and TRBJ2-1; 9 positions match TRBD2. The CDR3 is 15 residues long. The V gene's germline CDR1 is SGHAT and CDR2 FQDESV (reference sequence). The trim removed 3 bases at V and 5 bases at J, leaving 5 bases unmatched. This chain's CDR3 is CASSLGTSRHNEQFF. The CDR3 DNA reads TGTGCCAGCAGCTTGGGGACTAGCAGGCACAATGAGCAGTTCTTC.

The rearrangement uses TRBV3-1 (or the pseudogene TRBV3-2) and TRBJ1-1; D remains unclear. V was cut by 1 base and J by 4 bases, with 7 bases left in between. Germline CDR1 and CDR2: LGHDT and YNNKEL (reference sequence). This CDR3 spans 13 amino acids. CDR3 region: CASSQGAGTEAFF. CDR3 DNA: TGTGCCAGCAGCCAAGGGGCGGGCACTGAAGCTTTCTTT.

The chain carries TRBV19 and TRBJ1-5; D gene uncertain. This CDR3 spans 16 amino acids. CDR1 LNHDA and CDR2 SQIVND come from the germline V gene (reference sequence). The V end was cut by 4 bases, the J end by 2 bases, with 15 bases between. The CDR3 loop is CASSTGPPRGNQPQHF. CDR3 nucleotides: TGTGCCAGTAGTACAGGCCCCCCAAGGGGCAATCAGCCCCAGCATTTT.

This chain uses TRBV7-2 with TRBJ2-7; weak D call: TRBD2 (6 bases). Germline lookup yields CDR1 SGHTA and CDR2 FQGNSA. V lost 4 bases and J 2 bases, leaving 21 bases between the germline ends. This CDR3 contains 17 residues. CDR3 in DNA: TGTGCCAGCAGCTCACCCCAGGCCCGGGGGTCCCCCTACGAGCAGTACTTC. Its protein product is CASSSPQARGSPYEQYF.